One TCR beta chain is described in this entry. This entry is derived from a study of blood T cell repertoires in COVID-19. Methods used by the authors: Reference gene primer amplification gave nucleated cell count estimates. Produced via immunoSEQ multiplex PCR; TCRdb's table is partial and in-frame only. V and J calls and clone size are as listed in that table; D and trimming were resolved from the DNA. In the table there are 250,000 to 350,000 clones, around 90% of which are singletons. Sequenced material: peripheral blood. The TCR sequence derives from a man between 18 and 29 years old with active or convalescent COVID-19.

CDR3 bases: TGTGCCAGCAGTTTAGGGGGGGGACACACCATATATTTT. Translation gives CASSLGGGHTIYF. The chain carries TRBV12-3 or TRBV12-4 and TRBJ1-3; D is perhaps TRBD1 (5 bases). This CDR3 is 13 amino acids long. Deletions cut 1 base from V and 8 bases from J, with 9 bases between.